The present T cell receptor beta chain was sequenced within a study of blood T cell repertoires in COVID-19. The overall study: COVID-19 samples from acute and convalescent phases originated in the United States, Italy and Spain. Sample material is recorded as cDNA or gDNA derived from T cells, B-cell-depleted T cells, or PBMCs.

As processed by the authors: Nucleated cell counts were estimated from reference gene primer amplification. Repertoires were generated with immunoSEQ multiplex PCR, while TCRdb's copy carries only in-frame clones and drops some. V and J calls and clone size come straight from that table; D and trimming were deduced from the DNA. The sample records under 100,000 clones, around 90% being singletons. Germline-derived CDR1 and CDR2 are SGHAT and FQNNGV. There are 16 residues in the CDR3. V lost 5 bases, J lost 7 bases, and 10 bases stayed unmatched. The chain joins TRBV11-2 to TRBJ2-7; 14 positions agree with TRBD2. This sequence originates from a woman in her seventies with acute or convalescent COVID-19. The sample taken for sequencing was peripheral blood. The CDR3 bases are TGTGCCAGCAGCACGCGACTAGCGGGAGGGTTTGAAGAGCAGTACTTC. Translating it yields CASSTRLAGGFEEQYF.